The TCR beta chain under discussion was sequenced for a study of cytomegalovirus exposure and HLA in healthy donors. General study findings and limits: Analysis performed later found 16,951 TCR beta sequences associated with HLA alleles at 0.05 false discovery rate. Being indistinguishable, some V segments were excluded, TRBV6-2 and TRBV6-3 among them.

The CDR3 extends over 13 amino acids. Germline CDR1 and CDR2: MNHNY and SVGAGI (reference sequence). V lost 2 bases, J lost 5 bases, and 9 bases lay in between. A word on this clone: Its antigen is currently unknown.

PCR used 60 Vbeta primers and 13 Jbeta primers. Data came from immunoSEQ multiplex PCR; TCRdb stores just in-frame clones and leaves some out. Of 180,000 or so clones listed, 82% are singletons. Sequenced input: PBMCs. The receptor was derived from a boy aged 2 to 9 in good health and CMV-seronegative. V and J are TRBV6-6 and TRBJ1-1, with D hard to call. The CDR3 spells CASSYGRVTEAFF. The DNA for the CDR3 is TGTGCCAGCAGTTACGGGAGGGTTACTGAAGCTTTCTTT.